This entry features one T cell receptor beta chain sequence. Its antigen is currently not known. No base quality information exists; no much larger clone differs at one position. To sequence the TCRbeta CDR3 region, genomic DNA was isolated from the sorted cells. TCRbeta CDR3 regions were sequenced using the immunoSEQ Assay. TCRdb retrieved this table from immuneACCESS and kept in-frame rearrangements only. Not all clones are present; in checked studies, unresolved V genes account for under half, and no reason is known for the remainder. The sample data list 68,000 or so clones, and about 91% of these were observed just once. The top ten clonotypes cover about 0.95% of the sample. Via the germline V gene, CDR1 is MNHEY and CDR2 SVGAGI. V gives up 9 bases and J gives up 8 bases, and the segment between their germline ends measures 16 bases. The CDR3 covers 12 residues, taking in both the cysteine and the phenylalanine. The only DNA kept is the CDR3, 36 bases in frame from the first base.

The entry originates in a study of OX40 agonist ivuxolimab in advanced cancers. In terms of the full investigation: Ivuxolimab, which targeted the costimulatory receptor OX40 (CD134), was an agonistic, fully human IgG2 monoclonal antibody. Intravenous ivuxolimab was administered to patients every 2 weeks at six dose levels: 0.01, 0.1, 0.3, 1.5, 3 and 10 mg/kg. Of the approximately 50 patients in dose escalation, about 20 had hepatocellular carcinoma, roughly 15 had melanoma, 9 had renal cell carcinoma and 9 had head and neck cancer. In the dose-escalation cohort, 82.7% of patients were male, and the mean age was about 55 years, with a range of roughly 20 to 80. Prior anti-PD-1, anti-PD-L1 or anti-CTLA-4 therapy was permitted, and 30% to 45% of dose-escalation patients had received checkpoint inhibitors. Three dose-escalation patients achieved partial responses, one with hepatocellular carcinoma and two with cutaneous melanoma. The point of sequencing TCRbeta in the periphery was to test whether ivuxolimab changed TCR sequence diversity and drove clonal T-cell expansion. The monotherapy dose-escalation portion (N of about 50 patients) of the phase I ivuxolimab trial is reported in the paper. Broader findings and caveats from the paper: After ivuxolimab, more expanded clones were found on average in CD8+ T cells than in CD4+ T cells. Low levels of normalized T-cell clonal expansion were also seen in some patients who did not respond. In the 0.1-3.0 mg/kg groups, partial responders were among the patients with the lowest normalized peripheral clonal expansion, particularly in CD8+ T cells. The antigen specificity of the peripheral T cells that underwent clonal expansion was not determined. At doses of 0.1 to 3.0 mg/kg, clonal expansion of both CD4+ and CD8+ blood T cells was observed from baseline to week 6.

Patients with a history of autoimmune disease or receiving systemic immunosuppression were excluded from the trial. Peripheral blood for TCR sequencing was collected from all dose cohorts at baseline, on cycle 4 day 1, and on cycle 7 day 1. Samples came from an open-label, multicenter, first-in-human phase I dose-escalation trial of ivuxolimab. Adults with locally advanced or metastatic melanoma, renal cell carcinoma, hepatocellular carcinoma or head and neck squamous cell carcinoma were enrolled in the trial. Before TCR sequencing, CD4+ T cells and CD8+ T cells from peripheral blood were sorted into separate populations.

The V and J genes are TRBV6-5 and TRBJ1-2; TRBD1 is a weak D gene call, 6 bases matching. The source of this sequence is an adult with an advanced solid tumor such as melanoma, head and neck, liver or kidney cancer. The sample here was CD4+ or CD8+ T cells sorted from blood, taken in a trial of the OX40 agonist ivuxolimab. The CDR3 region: CARRGGAKGYTF. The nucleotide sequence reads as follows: TGTGCCAGGAGGGGGGGGGCGAAAGGCTACACCTTC.